The rows below give T cell receptor beta chains drawn from one sample of a study of radiation and T cells in renal cell carcinoma. Generated by immunoSEQ multiplex PCR, the TCRdb table keeps only in-frame clones and is missing some. The table includes about 16,000 clones, approximately 51% detected once. The source material was tumor tissue, sampled from a patient whose treatment included radiotherapy and nephrectomy. Source of these receptors: a woman in her sixties or seventies with renal cell carcinoma. Each CDR3 is given with its conserved first and last residue. The D gene is left open where the match is weak. Rows may omit the clone size; those that give it use once, few, many or a size class.

D gene	V gene	clone size	J gene	CDR3 DNA	CDR3 protein
TRBD1	TRBV7-7	-	TRBJ2-7	TGTGCCAGCAGTCAGACAGGGGCCCTGGGGGACGAGCAGTACTTC	CASSQTGALGDEQYF
TRBD1	TRBV7-9	-	TRBJ1-1	TGTGCCAGCAGCCTTCAGGGGGCCACTGAAGCTTTCTTT	CASSLQGATEAFF
-	TRBV14	few	TRBJ2-3	TGTGCCAGCAGCTTAGGGGGTCCCACAGATACGCAGTATTTT	CASSLGGPTDTQYF
-	TRBV5-8	-	TRBJ1-6	TGTGCCAGCAGCTACCGGACAGATAATTCACCCCTCCACTTT	CASSYRTDNSPLHF
-	TRBV2	-	TRBJ1-1	TGTGCCAGCAGTTACGGGACACCTAACACTGAAGCTTTCTTT	CASSYGTPNTEAFF
-	TRBV7-9	-	TRBJ1-3	TGTGCCAGCAGCTTAACGGACTCTGGAAACACCATATATTTT	CASSLTDSGNTIYF
-	TRBV7-3	-	TRBJ2-1	TGTGCCAGCAGCCAGGGGTGGGGTGAGCAGTTCTTC	CASSQGWGEQFF
TRBD1	TRBV5-6	-	TRBJ2-7	TGTGCCAGCAGCTTCAGGGGACAGGGGGGTTACGAGCAGTACTTC	CASSFRGQGGYEQYF
-	TRBV11-3	-	TRBJ1-1	TGTGCCAGCAGCTTAAATAGATACGCCGGTGAAGCTTTCTTT	CASSLNRYAGEAFF
-	TRBV19	few	TRBJ1-3	TGTGCCAGTGCTGACAGTCCTGGAAACACCATATATTTT	CASADSPGNTIYF
TRBD2	TRBV7-3	-	TRBJ2-1	TGTGCCAGCAGCTTAGGACTAGCGTTTGAGCAGTTCTTC	CASSLGLAFEQFF
-	TRBV28	few	TRBJ2-7	TGTGCCAGCAGAGCGCCCAGAGAGCAGTACTTC	CASRAPREQYF
-	TRBV7-9	-	TRBJ1-5	TGTGCCAGCAGCGCCAAAGCAGGGAGTAGCAATCAGCCCCAGCATTTT	CASSAKAGSSNQPQHF
-	TRBV7-9	-	TRBJ1-2	TGTGCCAGCAGCTTAACGGGTGCGGGGGGCTACACCTTC	CASSLTGAGGYTF
TRBD1	TRBV2	-	TRBJ1-4	TGTGCCAGCAGATACCGGGACAGTTTTCTTGAAAAACTGTTTTTT	CASRYRDSFLEKLFF
-	TRBV11-2	-	TRBJ2-7	TGTGCCAGCAGCCCTCTCCTGAGAGTAGCCTCCTACGAGCAGTACTTC	CASSPLLRVASYEQYF
-	TRBV9	-	TRBJ2-3	TGTGCCAGCAGCGTGGGCGATCCCACAGATACGCAGTATTTT	CASSVGDPTDTQYF
TRBD1	TRBV13	few	TRBJ2-7	TGTGCCAGCAGCTTAGATGCCGGGACAGGGGGATCCTACGAGCAGTACTTC	CASSLDAGTGGSYEQYF
-	TRBV7-9	-	TRBJ1-2	TGTGCCAGCAGCTTAGCAGGGGCCGGGATCCAAAATGGCTACACCTTC	CASSLAGAGIQNGYTF
-	TRBV27	-	TRBJ1-4	TGTGCCAGCAGCGCAAGAGTGGAAAAACTGTTTTTT	CASSARVEKLFF
-	TRBV6-1	-	TRBJ2-2	TGTGCCAGCAGTGGTGGGGACACCGGGGAGCTGTTTTTT	CASSGGDTGELFF
-	TRBV9	-	TRBJ1-5	TGTGCCAGCAGCGTAGGGGGACGGCTCAATCAGCCCCAGCATTTT	CASSVGGRLNQPQHF
-	TRBV2	many	TRBJ1-1	TGTGCCAGCAGTGCGCACGCTCTTAACACTGAAGCTTTCTTT	CASSAHALNTEAFF
TRBD2	TRBV7-6	-	TRBJ2-1	TGTGCCAGCAGCCCCCTACCCAGCGGGGGCTTCAATGAGCAGTTCTTC	CASSPLPSGGFNEQFF
-	TRBV7-2	many	TRBJ1-5	TGTGCCAGCAGCTTAGCATGGGGTTATCAGCCCCAGCATTTT	CASSLAWGYQPQHF
-	TRBV19	few	TRBJ1-2	TGTGCCAGTAGTCTCACAGGGACCAACTATGGCTACACCTTC	CASSLTGTNYGYTF
-	TRBV2	-	TRBJ1-2	TGTGCCAGCAGGGGGTCAGACTATGGCTACACCTTC	CASRGSDYGYTF
TRBD1	TRBV27	-	TRBJ1-2	TGTGCCAGCAGTTTAAAGTTTCGAGGACAGGGGGGGTGGTATGGCTACACCTTC	CASSLKFRGQGGWYGYTF
-	TRBV7-9	few	TRBJ1-2	TGTGCCAGCAGCTTAGGGGGGTCGGGCAATGGCTACACCTTC	CASSLGGSGNGYTF
TRBD2	TRBV7-2	once	TRBJ2-7	TGTGCCAGCAGCTTACGCCCTAGCGGGAGGGCTTACGACTACGAGCAGTACTTC	CASSLRPSGRAYDYEQYF
-	TRBV5-1	once	TRBJ1-2	TGCGCCAGCAGCTTGGGACAGTCTTTAGCTAACTATGGCTACACCTTC	CASSLGQSLANYGYTF
-	TRBV6-6	-	TRBJ1-1	TGTGCCAGCAGTTCGACTGGAGGCACTGAAGCTTTCTTT	CASSSTGGTEAFF
-	TRBV6-6	few	TRBJ2-7	TGTGCCATCAGGAGGGACAACTTAGACTACGAGCAGTACTTC	CAIRRDNLDYEQYF
-	TRBV4-2	-	TRBJ2-1	TGTGCCAGCAGCGCACCGGGACGGAGTGACAATGAGCAGTTCTTC	CASSAPGRSDNEQFF
-	TRBV6-4	-	TRBJ1-5	TGTGCCAGCAGTGAGGGGAGGAATCAGCCCCAGCATTTT	CASSEGRNQPQHF
TRBD1	TRBV4-2	many	TRBJ1-6	TGTGCCAGCAGCCAAGAGGCTGGCAGGGGGCGAAGTTTACCCCTCCACTTT	CASSQEAGRGRSLPLHF
TRBD2	TRBV5-1	-	TRBJ2-1	TGCGCCAGCAGCTTGAGCGGGGGCTACAATGAGCAGTTCTTC	CASSLSGGYNEQFF
TRBD1	TRBV14	once	TRBJ2-2	TGTGCCAGCAGCCGCCCCGGGACAGGGTTCGGGGAGCTGTTTTTT	CASSRPGTGFGELFF
-	TRBV5-1	-	TRBJ2-3	TGCGCCAGCAGCTTAGTCGCCGGATACACAGATACGCAGTATTTT	CASSLVAGYTDTQYF
-	TRBV7-9	many	TRBJ1-6	TGTGCCAGCAGCCGAGAGGGTTCACCCCTCCACTTT	CASSREGSPLHF
TRBD2	TRBV7-7	-	TRBJ2-5	TGTGCTAGCAGCCCGGGACTAGCCAAAGAGACCCAGTACTTC	CASSPGLAKETQYF
-	TRBV7-9	once	TRBJ2-4	TGTGCCAGCAGCTCAAGTCAGGACATTCAGTACTTC	CASSSSQDIQYF
TRBD1	TRBV28	medium-sized	TRBJ1-2	TGTGCCAGCAGCTCGGGACAGGGGAACTATGGCTACACCTTC	CASSSGQGNYGYTF
TRBD2	TRBV5-6	-	TRBJ2-7	TGTGCCAGCAGTCCCCTGTTGACTAGCGGGAGGGCCCGGAACGAGCAGTACTTC	CASSPLLTSGRARNEQYF
-	TRBV5-1	-	TRBJ2-7	TGCGCCAGCAGCCTCGAAGGGAGCTACGAGCAGTACTTC	CASSLEGSYEQYF
-	TRBV2	few	TRBJ1-2	TGTGCCAGCAGTGACAGTTATTATGGCTACACCTTC	CASSDSYYGYTF
-	TRBV6-5	-	TRBJ1-5	TGTGCCAGCAGTCCAACCTTGGGGAGCAATCAGCCCCAGCATTTT	CASSPTLGSNQPQHF
-	TRBV29-1	few	TRBJ1-2	TGCAGCGTTGAAGATCTTGGCAGGGCTGGTGGCTACACCTTC	CSVEDLGRAGGYTF
-	TRBV5-5	-	TRBJ1-3	TGTGCCAGCAGCTTGGTGGAGAAGGGAAACACCATATATTTT	CASSLVEKGNTIYF
-	TRBV6-1	few	TRBJ2-7	TGTGCCAGCAGTGAAGCTGGCAGGGGCCGGACCTACCAGCAGTACTTC	CASSEAGRGRTYQQYF
-	TRBV9	-	TRBJ1-2	TGTGCCAGCAGCGTAGGCGGAGGGCTCTATGGCTACACCTTC	CASSVGGGLYGYTF
TRBD1	TRBV4-1	-	TRBJ1-2	TGCGCCAGCAGCCGAGGGACAGGGGAAAACTATGGCTACACCTTC	CASSRGTGENYGYTF
-	TRBV6-5	-	TRBJ2-3	TGTGCCACCACGGGGGGCACAGATACGCAGTATTTT	CATTGGTDTQYF
-	TRBV4-2	many	TRBJ1-3	TGTGCCAGCAGCCACGGGTCCTCTGGAAACACCATATATTTT	CASSHGSSGNTIYF
TRBD1	TRBV6-6	-	TRBJ1-2	TGTGCCAGCAGTTACCCGGGACAGAACTATGGCTACACCTTC	CASSYPGQNYGYTF